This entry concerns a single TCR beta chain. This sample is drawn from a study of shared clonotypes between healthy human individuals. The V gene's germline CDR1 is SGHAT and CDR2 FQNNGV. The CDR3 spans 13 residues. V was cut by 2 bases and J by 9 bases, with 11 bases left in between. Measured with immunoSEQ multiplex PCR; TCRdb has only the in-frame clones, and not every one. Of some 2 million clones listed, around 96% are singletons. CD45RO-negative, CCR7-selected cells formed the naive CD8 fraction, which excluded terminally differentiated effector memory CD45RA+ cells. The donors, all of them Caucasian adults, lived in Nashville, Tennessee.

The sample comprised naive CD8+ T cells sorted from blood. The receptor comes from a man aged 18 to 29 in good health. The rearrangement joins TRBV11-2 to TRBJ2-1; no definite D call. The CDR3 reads CASSLMGSREQFF. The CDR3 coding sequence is TGTGCCAGCAGCTTAATGGGCTCCCGTGAGCAGTTCTTC.